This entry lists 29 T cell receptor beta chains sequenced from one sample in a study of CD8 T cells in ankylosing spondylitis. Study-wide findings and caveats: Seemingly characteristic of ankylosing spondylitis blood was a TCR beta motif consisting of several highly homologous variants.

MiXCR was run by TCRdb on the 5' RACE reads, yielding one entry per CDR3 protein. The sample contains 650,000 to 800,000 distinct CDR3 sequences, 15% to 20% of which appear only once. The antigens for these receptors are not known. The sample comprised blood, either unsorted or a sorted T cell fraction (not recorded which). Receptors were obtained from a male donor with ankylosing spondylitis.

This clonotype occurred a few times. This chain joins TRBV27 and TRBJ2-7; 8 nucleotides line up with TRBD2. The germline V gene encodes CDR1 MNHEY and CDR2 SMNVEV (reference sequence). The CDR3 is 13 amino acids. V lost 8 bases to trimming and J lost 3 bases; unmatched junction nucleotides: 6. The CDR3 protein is CASSGLASYEQYF. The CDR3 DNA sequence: TGTGCCAGCTCCGGACTAGCCAGCTACGAGCAGTACTTC.

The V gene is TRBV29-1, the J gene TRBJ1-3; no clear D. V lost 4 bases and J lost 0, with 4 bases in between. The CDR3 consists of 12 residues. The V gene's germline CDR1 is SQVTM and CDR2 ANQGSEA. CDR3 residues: CSVASSGNTIYF. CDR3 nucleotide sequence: TGCAGCGTTGCCAGCTCTGGAAACACCATATATTTT.

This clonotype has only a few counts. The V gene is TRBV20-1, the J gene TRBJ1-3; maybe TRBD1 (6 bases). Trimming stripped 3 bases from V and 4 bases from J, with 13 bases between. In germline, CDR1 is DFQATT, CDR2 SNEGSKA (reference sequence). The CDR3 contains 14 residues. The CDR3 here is CSARDQGLGNTIYF. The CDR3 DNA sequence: TGCAGTGCTAGGGATCAGGGGTTAGGAAACACCATATATTTT.

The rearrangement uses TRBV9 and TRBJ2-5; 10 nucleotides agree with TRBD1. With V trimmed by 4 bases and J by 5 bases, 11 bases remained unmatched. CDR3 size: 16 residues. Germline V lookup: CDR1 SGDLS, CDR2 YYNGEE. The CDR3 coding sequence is TGTGCCAGCAGCTCCCGAGACAGGGGGCTAGGGGAGACCCAGTACTTC. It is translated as CASSSRDRGLGETQYF.

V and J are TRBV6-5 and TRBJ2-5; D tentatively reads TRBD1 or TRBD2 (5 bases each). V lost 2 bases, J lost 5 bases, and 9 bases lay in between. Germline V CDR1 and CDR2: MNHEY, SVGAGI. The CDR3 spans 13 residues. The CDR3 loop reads CASSYGGLETQYF. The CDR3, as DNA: TGTGCCAGCAGTTACGGGGGTTTGGAGACCCAGTACTTC.

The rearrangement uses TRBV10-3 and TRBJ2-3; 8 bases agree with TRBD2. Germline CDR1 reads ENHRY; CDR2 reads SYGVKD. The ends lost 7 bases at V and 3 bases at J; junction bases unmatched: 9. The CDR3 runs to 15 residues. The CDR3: CAITLPGTRTDTQYF. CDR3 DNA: TGTGCCATCACGTTACCCGGGACTAGAACAGATACGCAGTATTTT.

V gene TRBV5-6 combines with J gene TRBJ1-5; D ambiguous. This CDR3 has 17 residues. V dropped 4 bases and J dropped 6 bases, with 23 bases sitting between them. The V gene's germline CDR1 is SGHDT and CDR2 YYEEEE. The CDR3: CASSLPPCTGNSQPQHF. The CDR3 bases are TGTGCCAGCAGCCTACCGCCATGTACGGGAAATAGTCAGCCCCAGCATTTT.

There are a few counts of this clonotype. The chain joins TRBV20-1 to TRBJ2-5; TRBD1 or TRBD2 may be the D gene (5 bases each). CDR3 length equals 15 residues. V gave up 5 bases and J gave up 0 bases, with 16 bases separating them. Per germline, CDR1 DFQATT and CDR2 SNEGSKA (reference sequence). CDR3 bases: TGCAGTGCTGAGGGACGAGGGGTCTACCAAGAGACCCAGTACTTC. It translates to CSAEGRGVYQETQYF.

In DNA, the CDR3 is TGTGCCAGCAGAGAGACAGGGGTCAACGGGGAGCTGTTTTTT. This sequence encodes CASRETGVNGELFF. V gene TRBV2 combines with J gene TRBJ2-2; 8 positions match TRBD1. Germline CDR1 and CDR2: SNHLY and FYNNEI. V was clipped by 6 bases and J by 7 bases; unmatched bases: 7. This CDR3 contains 14 residues.

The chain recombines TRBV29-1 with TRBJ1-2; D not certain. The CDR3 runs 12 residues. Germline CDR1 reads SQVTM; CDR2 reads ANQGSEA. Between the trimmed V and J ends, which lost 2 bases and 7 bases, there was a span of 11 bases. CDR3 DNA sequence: TGCAGCGTTGAAAGACAAGCCGTTGGCTACACCTTC. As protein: CSVERQAVGYTF.

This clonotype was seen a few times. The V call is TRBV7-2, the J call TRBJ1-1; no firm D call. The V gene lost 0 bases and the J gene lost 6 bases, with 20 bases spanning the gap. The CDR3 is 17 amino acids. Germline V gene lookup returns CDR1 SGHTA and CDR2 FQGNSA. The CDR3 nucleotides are TGTGCCAGCAGCTTAGCTAGGGTATCGTCTGTAACGGCTGAAGCTTTCTTT. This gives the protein CASSLARVSSVTAEAFF. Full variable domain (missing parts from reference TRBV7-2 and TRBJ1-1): GAGVSQSPSNKVTEKGKDVELRCDPISGHTALYWYRQSLGQGLEFLIYFQGNSAPDKSGLPSDRFSAERTGGSVSTLTIQRTQQEDSAVYLCASSLARVSSVTAEAFFGQGTRLTVV.

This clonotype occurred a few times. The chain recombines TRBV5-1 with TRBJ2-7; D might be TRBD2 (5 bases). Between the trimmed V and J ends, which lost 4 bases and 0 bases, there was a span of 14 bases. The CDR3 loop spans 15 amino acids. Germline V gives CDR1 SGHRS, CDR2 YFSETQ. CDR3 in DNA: TGCGCCAGCAGCCCCGGGGAGACGGGCTCCTACGAGCAGTACTTC. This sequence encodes CASSPGETGSYEQYF.

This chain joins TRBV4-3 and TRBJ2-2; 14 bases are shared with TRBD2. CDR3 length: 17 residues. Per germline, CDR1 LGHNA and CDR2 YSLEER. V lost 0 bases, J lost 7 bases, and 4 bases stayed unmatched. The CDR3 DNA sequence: TGCGCCAGCAGCCAAGATAGGGGACTAGCGGGAGTCGGGGAGCTGTTTTTT. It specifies CASSQDRGLAGVGELFF.

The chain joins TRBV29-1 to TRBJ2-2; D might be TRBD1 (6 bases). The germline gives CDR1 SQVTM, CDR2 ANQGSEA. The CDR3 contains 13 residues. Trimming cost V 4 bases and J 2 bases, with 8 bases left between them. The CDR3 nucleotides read TGCAGCGTTGGACAGGCAAACACCGGGGAGCTGTTTTTT. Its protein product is CSVGQANTGELFF.

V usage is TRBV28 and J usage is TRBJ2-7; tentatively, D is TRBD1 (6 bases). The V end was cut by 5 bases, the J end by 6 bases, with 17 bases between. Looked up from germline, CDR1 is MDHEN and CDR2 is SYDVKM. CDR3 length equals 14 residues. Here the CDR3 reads CASSRDRSGREQYF. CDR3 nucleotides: TGTGCCAGCAGTCGAGACAGGTCTGGGCGCGAGCAGTACTTC.

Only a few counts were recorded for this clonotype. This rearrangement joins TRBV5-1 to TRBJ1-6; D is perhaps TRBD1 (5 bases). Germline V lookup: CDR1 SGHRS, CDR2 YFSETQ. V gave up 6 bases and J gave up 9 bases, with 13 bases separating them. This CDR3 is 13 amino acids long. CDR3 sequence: CASTPDGGSPLHF. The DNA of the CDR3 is TGCGCCAGCACTCCCGATGGGGGTTCACCCCTCCACTTT. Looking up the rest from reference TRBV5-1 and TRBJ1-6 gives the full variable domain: KAGVTQTPRYLIKTRGQQVTLSCSPISGHRSVSWYQQTPGQGLQFLFEYFSETQRNKGNFPGRFSGRQFSNSRSEMNVSTLELGDSALYLCASTPDGGSPLHFGNGTRLTVT.

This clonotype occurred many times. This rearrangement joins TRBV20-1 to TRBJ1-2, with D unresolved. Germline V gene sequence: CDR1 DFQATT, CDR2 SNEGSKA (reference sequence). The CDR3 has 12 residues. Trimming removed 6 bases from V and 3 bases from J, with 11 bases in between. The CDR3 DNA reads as TGCAGTGCCGAGAGGGCGGACTATGGCTACACCTTC. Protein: CSAERADYGYTF.

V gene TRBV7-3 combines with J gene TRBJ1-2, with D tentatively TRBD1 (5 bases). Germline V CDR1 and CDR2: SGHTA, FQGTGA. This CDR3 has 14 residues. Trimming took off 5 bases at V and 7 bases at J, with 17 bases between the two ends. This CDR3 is CASSPSGGARGYTF. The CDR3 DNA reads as TGTGCCAGCAGCCCTTCCGGGGGAGCCCGTGGCTACACCTTC. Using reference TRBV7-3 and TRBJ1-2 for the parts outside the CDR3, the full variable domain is GAGVSQTPSNKVTEKGKYVELRCDPISGHTALYWYRQSLGQGPEFLIYFQGTGAADDSGLPNDRFFAVRPEGSVSTLKIQRTERGDSAVYLCASSPSGGARGYTFGSGTRLTVV.

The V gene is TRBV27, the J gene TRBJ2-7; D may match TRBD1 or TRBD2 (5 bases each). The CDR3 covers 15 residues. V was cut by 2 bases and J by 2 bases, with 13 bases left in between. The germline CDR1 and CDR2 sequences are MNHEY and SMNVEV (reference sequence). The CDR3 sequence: CASSLIPGTTYEQYF. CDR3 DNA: TGTGCCAGCAGTTTAATTCCGGGGACGACCTACGAGCAGTACTTC.

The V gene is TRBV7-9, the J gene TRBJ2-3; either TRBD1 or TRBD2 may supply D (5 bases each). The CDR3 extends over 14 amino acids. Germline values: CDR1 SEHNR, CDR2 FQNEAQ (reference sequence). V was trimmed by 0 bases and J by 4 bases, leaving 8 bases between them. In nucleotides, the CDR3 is TGTGCCAGCAGCTTAGCGTTGGGGGCAGATACGCAGTATTTT. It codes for CASSLALGADTQYF.

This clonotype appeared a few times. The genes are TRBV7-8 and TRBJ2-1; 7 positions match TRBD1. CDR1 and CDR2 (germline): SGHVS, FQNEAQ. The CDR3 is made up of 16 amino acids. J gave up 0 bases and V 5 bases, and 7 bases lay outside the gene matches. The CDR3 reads CASSPRTGHSYNEQFF. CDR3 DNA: TGTGCCAGCAGCCCTCGGACAGGCCACTCCTACAATGAGCAGTTCTTC.

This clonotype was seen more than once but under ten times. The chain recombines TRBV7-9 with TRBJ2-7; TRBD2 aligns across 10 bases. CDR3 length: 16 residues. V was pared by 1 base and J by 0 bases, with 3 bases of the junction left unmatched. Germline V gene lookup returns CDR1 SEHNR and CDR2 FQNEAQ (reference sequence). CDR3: CASSLGSGGGSYEQYF. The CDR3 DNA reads TGTGCCAGCAGCTTAGGCAGCGGGGGGGGCTCCTACGAGCAGTACTTC.

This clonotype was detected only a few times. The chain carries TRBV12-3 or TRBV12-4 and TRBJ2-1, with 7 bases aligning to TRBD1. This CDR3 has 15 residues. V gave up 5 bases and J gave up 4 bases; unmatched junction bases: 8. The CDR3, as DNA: TGTGCCAGCAGTCCCCCCGGGACAGTTTACAATGAGCAGTTCTTC. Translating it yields CASSPPGTVYNEQFF.

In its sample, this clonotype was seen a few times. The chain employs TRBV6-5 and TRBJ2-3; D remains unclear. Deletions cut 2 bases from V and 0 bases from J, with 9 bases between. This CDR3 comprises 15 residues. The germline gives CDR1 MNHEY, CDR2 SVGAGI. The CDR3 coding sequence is TGTGCCAGCAGTTACGGTGGGCCTAGCACAGATACGCAGTATTTT. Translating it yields CASSYGGPSTDTQYF.

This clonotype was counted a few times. CDR3: CASSFRWTLDQETQYF. CDR3 sequence (DNA): TGTGCCAGCAGCTTCAGGTGGACACTCGACCAAGAGACCCAGTACTTC. This rearrangement joins TRBV11-2 to TRBJ2-5, with a possible D match to TRBD1 (5 bases). CDR3 length: 16 residues. Trimming shortened V by 3 bases and J by 0 bases, and 14 bases separated the two germline ends. Germline-derived CDR1 and CDR2 are SGHAT and FQNNGV.

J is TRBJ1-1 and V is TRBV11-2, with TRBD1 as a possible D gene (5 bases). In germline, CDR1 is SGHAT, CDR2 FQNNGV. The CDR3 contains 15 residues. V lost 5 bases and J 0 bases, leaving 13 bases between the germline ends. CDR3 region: CASSNTQGVNTEAFF. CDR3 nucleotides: TGTGCCAGCAGCAACACCCAAGGGGTGAACACTGAAGCTTTCTTT.

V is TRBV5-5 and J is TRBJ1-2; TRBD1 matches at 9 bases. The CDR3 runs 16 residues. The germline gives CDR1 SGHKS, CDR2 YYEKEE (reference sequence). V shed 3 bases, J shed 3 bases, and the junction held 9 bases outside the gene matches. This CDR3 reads CASSSTGGGFDYGYTF. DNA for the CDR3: TGTGCCAGCAGCTCCACAGGGGGCGGTTTTGACTATGGCTACACCTTC.

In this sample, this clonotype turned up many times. The CDR3 DNA sequence: TGTGCCAGCAGGGGACTAGCGGAAGAGACCCAGTACTTC. This gives the protein CASRGLAEETQYF. V is TRBV12-3 or TRBV12-4 and J is TRBJ2-5, with TRBD2 matching over 11 bases. V trimming: 6 bases; J trimming: 3 bases; junction bases outside the gene matches: 0. This CDR3 region has 13 residues.

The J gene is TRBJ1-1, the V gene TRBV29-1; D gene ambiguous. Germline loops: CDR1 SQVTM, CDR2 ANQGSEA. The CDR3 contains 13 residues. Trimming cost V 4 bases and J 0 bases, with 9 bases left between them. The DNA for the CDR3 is TGCAGCGTTGTTGGGGTAATGAACACTGAAGCTTTCTTT. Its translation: CSVVGVMNTEAFF.